This T cell receptor beta chain was documented in a study of response to subunit inactivated influenza vaccine. TCRdb re-analysed the RT-PCR reads in MiXCR, keeping a single row per CDR3 protein. The sample has 600,000 to 850,000 distinct CDR3 sequences; 14% are singletons. The CDR3 loop spans 14 amino acids. The germline V gene encodes CDR1 SGDLS and CDR2 YYNGEE. Trimming pared 0 bases from V and 5 bases from J, leaving 12 bases between. Notes on this clonotype: No antigen is known for it.

Study observations and caveats: Authors suggested seasonal influenza vaccinations each recruit few new T cells.

The sequence came from a man aged 45-65 years who received an inactivated influenza vaccine. Sequencing was performed on PBMCs from blood, taken 14 to 15 days before vaccination. The V call is TRBV9, the J call TRBJ2-7; D may be TRBD1 or TRBD2 (6 bases each). The CDR3 bases are TGTGCCAGCAGCGTAGATGGGGGGCTCAACGAGCAGTACTTC. As protein: CASSVDGGLNEQYF.